This TCR beta chain was obtained from a study of Ad26.COV2.S vaccination and SARS-CoV-2 variants. Assay: immunoSEQ multiplex PCR; the TCRdb copy retains only in-frame clones and omits some. The sample lists tens of thousands of clones; less than 85% were seen once. V lost 3 bases to trimming and J lost 0 bases; unmatched junction nucleotides: 2. The CDR3 has 15 residues. Germline V gene sequence: CDR1 MNHEY, CDR2 SMNVEV (reference sequence). The clonotype was recovered from a human donor who had recovered from COVID-19. The sample was peripheral blood, taken after recovery from COVID-19. The genes are TRBV27 and TRBJ2-1; TRBD2 matches at 7 bases. The CDR3 bases are TGTGCCAGCAGTTTCGGGACTACCTCCTACAATGAGCAGTTCTTC. Translation: CASSFGTTSYNEQFF.